The 21 T cell receptor beta chains given below trace back to one sample, sequenced in a study of CD8 T cells in ankylosing spondylitis. From the 5' RACE reads, TCRdb called clonotypes with MiXCR, one entry per CDR3 protein. The repertoire consists of 700,000 to 850,000 distinct CDR3 sequences, with approximately 10% occurring once and the leading ten covering around 0.51%. General study points: Ankylosing spondylitis blood appeared to carry a characteristic TCR beta motif of under ten highly homologous variants.

Their antigens remain unidentified. Sequencing was done on a sample of blood, either unsorted or a sorted T cell fraction (not recorded which). These receptors came from a male donor with ankylosing spondylitis.

In this sample, this clonotype turned up many times. This chain uses TRBV29-1 with TRBJ2-5; possibly TRBD1 for D (5 bases). This CDR3 contains 14 residues. Trimming cost V 6 bases and J 2 bases, with 16 bases left between them. Germline V CDR1 and CDR2: SQVTM, ANQGSEA. For the CDR3, the DNA is TGCAGCGTGGTTAAAGGGGCAGGACAAGAGACCCAGTACTTC. This encodes CSVVKGAGQETQYF.

The V gene is TRBV20-1, the J gene TRBJ1-1, with D possibly being TRBD1 (5 bases). Germline V gives CDR1 DFQATT, CDR2 SNEGSKA (reference sequence). The V end lost 1 base, the J end lost 4 bases, and 13 bases lay between the germline ends. This CDR3 comprises 14 residues. The CDR3 is CSARVAGPGTEAFF. Written as DNA, the CDR3 is TGCAGTGCTAGAGTAGCGGGGCCAGGCACTGAAGCTTTCTTT.

This chain joins TRBV4-3 and TRBJ2-1; D call uncertain. CDR1 and CDR2 (germline): LGHNA, YSLEER. Trimming took 4 bases from V and 7 from J, leaving 11 bases between them. This CDR3 has 13 residues. The CDR3 is CASSPQRRNEQFF. CDR3 sequence (DNA): TGCGCCAGCAGCCCCCAAAGAAGAAATGAGCAGTTCTTC.

The rearrangement joins TRBV6-5 to TRBJ2-7, with D perhaps matching TRBD1 or TRBD2 (5 bases each). V was clipped by 3 bases and J by 6 bases, with 12 bases between them. Germline-derived CDR1 and CDR2 are MNHEY and SVGAGI. This CDR3 contains 13 residues. CDR3 amino acids: CASSYYQGAEQYF. DNA for the CDR3: TGTGCCAGCAGTTATTATCAGGGAGCCGAGCAGTACTTC.

There are a few counts of this clonotype. The J gene is TRBJ2-7, the V gene TRBV7-2, with TRBD2 matching 7 bases. The CDR3 runs 15 residues. The germline gives CDR1 SGHTA, CDR2 FQGNSA. The trim removed 7 bases at V and 7 bases at J, leaving 16 bases unmatched. CDR3 in DNA: TGTGCCAGCACCTGGGGGGGGATGGGGCTACGGGAGCAGTACTTC. This codes for CASTWGGMGLREQYF.

V usage is TRBV5-8 and J usage is TRBJ1-2; no reliable D call. CDR3 size: 13 residues. V was shortened by 0 bases and J by 8 bases, with 11 bases between the two germline ends. From germline, CDR1 is SGHTS and CDR2 YDEGEE. The CDR3 sequence: CASSLGTHCGYTF. As DNA, the CDR3 is TGTGCCAGCAGCTTGGGGACCCACTGCGGCTACACCTTC.

This clonotype was counted only a few times. The V and J genes are TRBV27 and TRBJ2-7; TRBD2 matches at 7 bases. The V and J ends lost 0 bases and 6 bases, in that order; junction bases with no gene match: 8. Germline V lookup: CDR1 MNHEY, CDR2 SMNVEV (reference sequence). The CDR3 runs 15 residues. The chain's CDR3 is CASSLSRGEGREQYF. CDR3 DNA: TGTGCCAGCAGTTTATCTCGAGGGGAGGGTCGCGAGCAGTACTTC.

This clonotype came up a few times. The gene calls are TRBV5-1 and TRBJ2-1; 7 nucleotides agree with TRBD2. Trimming at V came to 1 base and at J to 4 bases, leaving 8 bases not matched to a gene. From germline, CDR1 is SGHRS and CDR2 YFSETQ. CDR3 length: 16 residues. The CDR3 here is CASSLQPGGWYNEQFF. The CDR3 DNA sequence: TGCGCCAGCAGCTTGCAGCCGGGAGGATGGTACAATGAGCAGTTCTTC.

In regard to this clonotype: At one end, the junction sequence differs from germline, possibly due to a read error. This chain connects TRBV7-2 to TRBJ2-2; the match to TRBD2 covers 10 bases. The CDR3 consists of 15 residues. Per germline, CDR1 SGHTA and CDR2 FQGNSA. This CDR3 reads CASSLAGGLTGELFF. The CDR3 DNA sequence: TGTGCCAGCAGTTTAGCGGGGGGCCTAACCGGGGAGCTGTTTTTT.

This clonotype was picked up many times. The V call is TRBV9, the J call TRBJ2-3; a weak D match, TRBD1 (6 bases). CDR3 size: 14 residues. Per the germline V gene, CDR1 is SGDLS and CDR2 is YYNGEE. The V end was cut by 2 bases, the J end by 6 bases, with 13 bases between. The DNA of the CDR3 is TGTGCCAGCAGCGTTGGCCCAAGGGGGGATACGCAGTATTTT. The encoded protein is CASSVGPRGDTQYF.

This clonotype has just a few counts. The chain couples TRBV19 to TRBJ2-7; TRBD1 matches at 11 bases. V trimming: 6 bases; J trimming: 2 bases; junction bases outside the gene matches: 27. The CDR3 covers 22 residues. From germline, CDR1 is LNHDA and CDR2 SQIVND (reference sequence). CDR3 sequence: CASRGGQGGPRATSTVPYEQYF. CDR3 coding DNA: TGTGCCAGTAGAGGGGGACAGGGGGGCCCACGAGCGACTTCAACGGTTCCCTACGAGCAGTACTTC.

This clonotype showed up many times. The chain is built from TRBV5-1 and TRBJ1-1, with no clear D. The CDR3 has 11 residues. Per the germline V gene, CDR1 is SGHRS and CDR2 is YFSETQ. Trimming removed 5 bases at V and 3 bases at J, with 5 bases between. In nucleotides, the CDR3 is TGCGCCAGCAGGGAATACACTGAAGCTTTCTTT. Its protein is CASREYTEAFF.

This clonotype was detected ten times or more. The chain uses TRBV6-4 and TRBJ2-1; perhaps D is TRBD1 or TRBD2 (7 bases each). This CDR3 contains 19 residues. CDR1 and CDR2 from the germline V gene are MRHNA and SNTAGT. The germline V and J ends were trimmed by 7 bases and 6 bases, with 31 bases remaining between them. CDR3 DNA sequence: TGTGCCAGCAAGGGGGCATCCTCGGACAGCGGGACTATCATCAATGAGCAGTTCTTC. It specifies CASKGASSDSGTIINEQFF.

This clonotype appeared many times. The chain links TRBV5-1 to TRBJ1-5, with D perhaps matching TRBD1 (5 bases). This CDR3 contains 14 residues. Germline lookup yields CDR1 SGHRS and CDR2 YFSETQ. Trimming removed 0 bases from V and 7 bases from J, with 11 bases in between. The CDR3 loop is CASSLGLGPQPQHF. The CDR3 DNA reads as TGCGCCAGCAGCTTGGGTCTGGGACCGCAGCCCCAGCATTTT.

This clonotype came up a few times. The chain joins TRBV6-5 to TRBJ1-4; D uncertain. Per the germline V gene, CDR1 is MNHEY and CDR2 is SVGAGI. V lost 1 base to trimming and J lost 5 bases, with 8 bases between them. The CDR3 length is 14 residues. The CDR3 sequence is CASSYWRTNEKLFF. CDR3 bases: TGTGCCAGCAGTTACTGGAGGACGAATGAAAAACTGTTTTTT.

This clonotype occurred once. The gene calls are TRBV4-2 and TRBJ2-1; D is unresolved. V shed 2 bases and J shed 10 bases, with 18 bases lying between them. The germline V gene encodes CDR1 LGHNA and CDR2 YNFKEQ. This CDR3 region has 15 residues. CDR3 sequence (DNA): TGTGCCAGCAGCCAAAGACATGTTTTCGGCAGCGAGCAGTTCTTC. This sequence encodes CASSQRHVFGSEQFF.

This clonotype came up a few times. The V call is TRBV6-1, the J call TRBJ2-5; D unclear. Germline CDR1 reads MNHNS; CDR2 reads SASEGT. Trimming stripped 5 bases from V and 1 base from J, with 8 bases between. The CDR3 sequence is 13 residues long. The CDR3 loop is CASSRKGQETQYF. The DNA for the CDR3 is TGTGCCAGCAGTAGAAAGGGCCAAGAGACCCAGTACTTC.

This chain uses TRBV10-3 with TRBJ2-7; D ambiguous. The CDR3 spans 15 residues. Trimming took off 4 bases at V and 3 bases at J, with 16 bases between the two ends. From germline, CDR1 is ENHRY and CDR2 SYGVKD. CDR3 DNA: TGTGCCATCAGTGGGAGCTGGGGTAAACACTACGAGCAGTACTTC. It translates to CAISGSWGKHYEQYF.

This clonotype appeared a few times. J is TRBJ1-1 and V is TRBV20-1; tentatively, D is TRBD1 (5 bases). From germline, CDR1 is DFQATT and CDR2 SNEGSKA (reference sequence). Trimming left V 2 bases short and J 5 bases short, with 9 bases between. The CDR3 is 12 amino acids. This CDR3 is CSARPGETEAFF. In DNA form, the CDR3 reads TGCAGTGCTAGACCGGGGGAAACTGAAGCTTTCTTT.

The V call is TRBV20-1, the J call TRBJ2-5; 8 bases map to TRBD2. The trim removed 4 bases at V and 3 bases at J, leaving 10 bases unmatched. This CDR3 region has 15 residues. Germline loops: CDR1 DFQATT, CDR2 SNEGSKA (reference sequence). The CDR3 DNA sequence: TGCAGTGCTACTAACAGACGGGGGGGAGAAGAGACCCAGTACTTC. Encoded protein: CSATNRRGGEETQYF.

This clonotype appeared a few times. This chain links TRBV3-1 with TRBJ1-3; the D gene is possibly TRBD1 (5 bases). This CDR3 is 15 amino acids long. Trimming stripped 3 bases from V and 0 bases from J, with 9 bases between. CDR1 and CDR2 (germline): LGHDT, YNNKEL (reference sequence). This CDR3 is CASSQAGHSGNTIYF. CDR3 sequence (DNA): TGTGCCAGCAGCCAGGCCGGACACTCTGGAAACACCATATATTTT.